Reported below is one T cell receptor (beta chain). Libraries were prepared by immunoSEQ multiplex PCR; TCRdb keeps only in-frame clonotypes and omits some of them. The sample includes 150,000 to 200,000 clones, roughly 89% of them seen just once. The CDR3 length is 19 residues. Trimming removed 5 bases from V and 0 bases from J, with 25 bases in between. Germline values: CDR1 MRHNA, CDR2 SNTAGT. The entry originates in a study of cytomegalovirus exposure and HLA in healthy donors. The V and J genes are TRBV6-4 and TRBJ1-2, with a tentative D call TRBD1 (6 bases). The sequence derives from a woman aged 30 to 39 in good health and CMV-seronegative. The sequencing input was PBMCs. DNA of the CDR3: TGTGCCAGCAGTCGCGAAGGCAGGGGCTCAGCTTACACTAACTATGGCTACACCTTC. This sequence encodes CASSREGRGSAYTNYGYTF.